The 8 T cell receptor beta chains reported below all come from one sample, sequenced in a study of cytomegalovirus exposure and HLA in healthy donors. Researchers ran the PCR with 60 Vbeta and 13 Jbeta primers. Assay used: immunoSEQ multiplex PCR; TCRdb lists only in-frame clones, some missing. The table shows 150,000 to 200,000 clones, with around 75% occurring only once. Sequenced material: PBMCs. The receptors derive from a woman in her twenties or thirties in good health and CMV-seronegative.

The chain combines TRBV19 with TRBJ2-7; TRBD1 agrees at 9 bases. The CDR3 runs 12 residues. The V gene's germline CDR1 is LNHDA and CDR2 SQIVND (reference sequence). Germline trimming cut 9 bases from V and 5 bases from J; bases unmatched to any gene: 5. The CDR3 sequence: CASSTGGNEQYF. Written as DNA, the CDR3 is TGTGCCAGCTCGACAGGGGGGAACGAGCAGTACTTC.

This chain uses TRBV4-3 with TRBJ2-7, with D unresolved. The V end lost 0 bases, the J end lost 3 bases, and 21 bases lay between the germline ends. The germline CDR1 and CDR2 sequences are LGHNA and YSLEER. The CDR3 has 18 amino acids. The CDR3 region has the DNA TGCGCCAGCAGCCAAGACCTAGGCGAAAGACGGAGCAACTACGAGCAGTACTTC. This sequence encodes CASSQDLGERRSNYEQYF.

The V gene is TRBV7-2, the J gene TRBJ2-7, with 11 bases that match TRBD2. The CDR3 loop spans 19 amino acids. After removal of 0 bases from V and 0 bases from J, the junction contained 10 bases not matched to a gene. Per germline, CDR1 SGHTA and CDR2 FQGNSA. The DNA for the CDR3 is TGTGCCAGCAGCTTAGCCTCCACTAGCGGGAGTCTTATCTCCTACGAGCAGTACTTC. Translated, it gives CASSLASTSGSLISYEQYF.

This clone came up a few times. The chain recombines TRBV19 with TRBJ1-1, with D perhaps matching TRBD1 (5 bases). CDR1 is LNHDA, CDR2 SQIVND, per germline (reference sequence). The CDR3 is made up of 13 amino acids. The V and J ends lost 9 bases and 0 bases respectively, with 11 bases between them. Here the CDR3 reads CASSDSLNTEAFF. CDR3 bases: TGTGCCAGCTCCGACAGTTTGAACACTGAAGCTTTCTTT.

The gene calls are TRBV29-1 and TRBJ2-7; the D gene is possibly TRBD2 (6 bases). V was trimmed by 7 bases and J by 1 base, leaving 17 bases between them. This CDR3 comprises 14 residues. CDR1 and CDR2 (germline): SQVTM, ANQGSEA. This CDR3 is CSATAGPGSYEQYF. Written as DNA, the CDR3 is TGCAGCGCTACGGCGGGACCGGGTTCCTACGAGCAGTACTTC.

The V call is TRBV4-2, the J call TRBJ1-1; 11 nucleotides agree with TRBD1. V trimming: 1 base; J trimming: 3 bases; junction bases outside the gene matches: 4. The germline V gene has CDR1 LGHNA and CDR2 YNFKEQ. This CDR3 is 16 amino acids long. For the CDR3, the DNA is TGTGCCAGCAGCCAAGGGACAGGGGGCAGGTACACTGAAGCTTTCTTT. This sequence encodes CASSQGTGGRYTEAFF.

The J gene is TRBJ2-5, the V gene TRBV7-9, with 10 bases fitting TRBD1. The V and J ends lost 5 bases and 4 bases, in that order; junction bases with no gene match: 4. Germline V CDR1 and CDR2: SEHNR, FQNEAQ (reference sequence). This CDR3 contains 14 residues. The CDR3 spells CASSARTGGETQYF. The CDR3 DNA reads TGTGCCAGCAGCGCCCGGACAGGGGGAGAGACCCAGTACTTC.

The sample holds a few counts of this clone. The chain uses TRBV6-4 and TRBJ2-1; TRBD2 matches 10 bases. Per the germline V gene, CDR1 is MRHNA and CDR2 is SNTAGT. V lost 9 bases, J lost 0 bases, and 2 bases stayed unmatched. CDR3 length equals 14 residues. The CDR3 is CASSSGSSYNEQFF. The CDR3 nucleotides read TGTGCCAGTTCTAGCGGGAGCTCCTACAATGAGCAGTTCTTC.